The 11 T cell receptor beta chains listed next were all sequenced from one sample in a study of breast tumors, draining lymph nodes, adjacent tissues. Samples came from axillary lymph nodes draining the breast cancer. In TCRdb, the multiplex PCR reads were re-called with MiXCR into one record per CDR3 protein. This table has 200,000 or so distinct CDR3 sequences, 31% appearing once. Input material: axillary lymph node tissue. The receptors here all came from a female donor with breast cancer. Some clones in this sample may be carry-over from other donors' samples.

This clonotype occurred many times. This chain joins TRBV5-1 and TRBJ2-1; D may be TRBD1 (6 bases). Trimming pared 4 bases from V and 5 bases from J, leaving 16 bases between. This CDR3 has 15 amino acids. Germline CDR1 SGHRS, CDR2 YFSETQ. CDR3 region: CASSLTGQLNNEQFF. The CDR3 DNA follows: TGCGCCAGCAGCCTAACCGGACAGCTTAACAATGAGCAGTTCTTC. Together with reference TRBV5-1 and TRBJ2-1, the CDR3 gives the full variable domain: KAGVTQTPRYLIKTRGQQVTLSCSPISGHRSVSWYQQTPGQGLQFLFEYFSETQRNKGNFPGRFSGRQFSNSRSEMNVSTLELGDSALYLCASSLTGQLNNEQFFGPGTRLTVL.

The chain combines TRBV11-3 with TRBJ2-5; 9 nucleotides agree with TRBD2. V shed 5 bases, J shed 7 bases, and the junction held 5 bases outside the gene matches. Germline V gives CDR1 SGHNT, CDR2 YENEEA. CDR3 length: 13 amino acids. Written as DNA, the CDR3 is TGTGCCAGCAGCCTTCGAGCGGGGGGGACCCAGTACTTC. Translated: CASSLRAGGTQYF.

Points on this clonotype: This may stem from a read error, because a much larger clone lies one nucleotide away. The rearrangement joins TRBV6-2 or TRBV6-3 to TRBJ2-2, with D maybe TRBD2 (5 bases). The CDR3 has 13 amino acids. Germline CDR1 MNHEY, CDR2 SVGEGT. The CDR3 here is CASSYRVTGELSF. The CDR3 coding sequence is TGTGCCAGCAGTTACAGGGTCACCGGGGAGCTGTCTTTT.

The table lists this clonotype with many counts. The chain has TRBV6-5 and TRBJ2-2; the D is unclear. The CDR3 covers 13 residues. V was shortened by 6 bases and J by 6 bases, with 11 bases between the two germline ends. The germline V gene has CDR1 MNHEY and CDR2 SVGAGI. The CDR3 bases are TGTGCCAGCAGCCAGTCCCGGGCCGGGGAGCTGTTTTTT. This translates into CASSQSRAGELFF.

This clonotype was counted at least ten times. The genes are TRBV6-1 and TRBJ2-1; either TRBD1 or TRBD2 may fit D (5 bases each). Trimming stripped 8 bases from V and 5 bases from J, with 13 bases between. This CDR3 region has 13 residues. The V gene's germline CDR1 is MNHNS and CDR2 SASEGT. CDR3 region: CASGGQRNNEQFF. CDR3 in DNA: TGTGCCAGCGGAGGACAAAGGAACAATGAGCAGTTCTTC.

This clonotype came up many times. The rearrangement joins TRBV19 to TRBJ1-2; D perhaps matches TRBD1 (5 bases). The ends were cut back, 7 bases at V and 2 bases at J, with 14 bases in the middle. The CDR3 runs to 14 residues. Germline V CDR1 and CDR2: LNHDA, SQIVND (reference sequence). Here the CDR3 DNA reads TGTGCCAGTAAGCAGGGCTATCGAAACTATGGCTACACCTTC. Its protein product is CASKQGYRNYGYTF.

As for this clonotype: No DNA is shown, since the ends of the CDR3 on it are uncertain; the CDR3 is the one TCRdb lists. This chain joins TRBV29-1 and TRBJ2-5; no check of the table's D call, TRBD2, against the DNA was made. Germline CDR1 is SQVTM and CDR2 is ANQGSEA. Termini included, the CDR3 measures 21 amino acids. The CDR3 here is CSVDFCASSPSGAGYQETQYF.

This clonotype was seen at least ten times. The chain is built from TRBV7-9 and TRBJ2-3, with 7 bases that match TRBD1. The CDR3 is made up of 14 amino acids. The J segment lost 6 bases and the V segment lost 6 bases, leaving 9 bases of the junction unmatched. Germline lookup yields CDR1 SEHNR and CDR2 FQNEAQ (reference sequence). CDR3 in DNA: TGTGCCAGCAGTCGAGGGTCGACAGGGGATACGCAGTATTTT. This sequence encodes CASSRGSTGDTQYF. Full variable domain (outside the CDR3, taken from reference TRBV7-9 and TRBJ2-3): DTGVSQNPRHKITKRGQNVTFRCDPISEHNRLYWYRQTLGQGPEFLTYFQNEAQLEKSRLLSDRFSAERPKGSFSTLEIQRTEQGDSAMYLCASSRGSTGDTQYFGPGTRLTVL.

This clonotype was recorded many times. The chain recombines TRBV6-5 with TRBJ2-5; D is ambiguous. With 0 bases removed from V and 5 bases from J, the gap between germline ends came to 10 bases. Germline assignment: CDR1 MNHEY and CDR2 SVGAGI. This CDR3 has 14 amino acids. The CDR3 DNA reads TGTGCCAGCAGTTACTCAGGTGGTTCGGAGACCCAGTACTTC. Its translation: CASSYSGGSETQYF.

This clonotype occurred many times. The rearrangement uses TRBV4-1 and TRBJ1-4, with 10 nucleotides matching TRBD1. The junction had 4 bases not matched to a gene; V was cut back by 4 bases and J by 2 bases. CDR3 length: 16 residues. Germline lookup yields CDR1 MGHRA and CDR2 YSYEKL. CDR3 residues: CASSPRQGATNEKLFF. The CDR3 coding sequence is TGCGCCAGCAGCCCCAGACAGGGGGCGACTAATGAAAAACTGTTTTTT.

This clonotype was seen many times. This chain connects TRBV28 to TRBJ1-4; tentatively, D is TRBD1 (5 bases). From germline, CDR1 is MDHEN and CDR2 SYDVKM. The CDR3 consists of 15 residues. V dropped 6 bases and J dropped 8 bases, with 19 bases sitting between them. The CDR3 loop is CASRGFRQGEEKLFF. The DNA of the CDR3 is TGTGCCAGCAGGGGCTTTCGGCAGGGCGAAGAAAAACTGTTTTTT.